One T cell receptor beta chain is described in this entry. This clonotype has ten or more counts. The antigen it binds to is not known. The record has no base qualities; no much larger clone is one base away. Reading the label with the study, this specimen's time point is: patch test 1, 2 weeks after DPC sensitization. The treatment or condition label of this sample denotes: therapeutic diphenylcyclopropenone sensitization with weekly scalp DPC. Blood at each patch-test visit was drawn before the patch test was applied. To be eligible, patients had to be aged 18 to 70, diagnosed with alopecia and judged suitable for DPC therapy, while pregnant patients were excluded. Total RNA was isolated from unfractionated whole blood collected in Tempus Blood RNA tubes. The library was prepared using RACE. Sequencer: NextSeq 500. During library preparation, unique molecular identifiers were attached to individual cDNA molecules so that TCRs could be counted quantitatively and reproducibly. For every blood RNA sample, sequencing covered both the TCR alpha and TCR beta chains. The study's processing was this. A median of about 87,000 TCRs per sample was observed, with a range of about 23,224 to 750,000. The Decombinator software suite was used to annotate the V, J and CDR3 of the TCR reads. For PS versus PT1 abundance plots, all samples were subsampled to the same number of TCRs (28,000). Expanded TCRs were defined as absent before sensitization and observed at least eight times at the 2-week time point. TCRdb reworked the public reads: Q25 trimming with fastp, MiXCR clone assembly, productive beta chains retained. CDR3 protein sequences are deduplicated, and each keeps its most common genes and DNA. TCRdb, rather than the study authors, made the V and J calls. This sample gives roughly 380,000 distinct CDR3 sequences in total; around 4.8% of them show up just once. The ten largest clones represent under 2.5% of the sample.

The CDR3 starts with the cysteine, ends with the phenylalanine, and has 14 residues. The retained sequence is limited to the CDR3, 42 bases, with the frame set at the first base. Trimming takes 2 bases from V and 5 bases from J, and the germline ends sit 12 bases apart. The germline V gene (reference sequence) sets CDR1 to WNHNN and CDR2 to SYGVQD. These data belong to a study of human T cells and chemical hapten exposure (dated by TCRdb to the early 2020s). Study-wide context: For sensitization, 2% DPC in acetone was applied to an approximately 2 cm by approximately 2 cm area of upper inner arm skin. Alopecia areata with under or over 50% scalp involvement, alopecia totalis and alopecia universalis were represented in the patient cohort, which was mostly female. Weekly therapeutic DPC doses were additionally applied to the scalp of patients throughout the roughly 26-week study period. Libraries were pooled for sequencing, and per-sample TCR yields varied mainly because of small differences in library volumes within the pool. Roughly 30 alopecia patients provided blood for TCR sequencing at one to four time points (pre-sensitization, 2, 6 and 24 weeks). Patch testing was performed on the upper back with Finn chambers containing 0.01% DPC, and the patch tests were scored after 6 days according to International Contact Dermatitis Research Group standards. Blood samples were taken from patients before sensitization (week 0) and then at 2, 6 and about 24 weeks after DPC sensitization. In alopecia patients, the study followed how the peripheral blood TCR repertoire changed in vivo over primary and secondary sensitization to diphenylcyclopropenone (DPC), a hapten. What the research found in general, with its limitations: The number of TCRs above 1 in 1000 frequency did not change with DPC sensitization; there was no evidence of global repertoire structure alterations. Expanded TCRs formed significantly more large CDR3 similarity clusters than pre-sensitization or healthy control sets, consistent with antigen-driven responses. Repeated subsampling changed both the strength of the expansion versus patch-test correlation and the threshold at which that correlation became significant. Because all patients had alopecia, a presumed autoimmune disease, the immune response of the patients might differ from that of healthy individuals. Patch test score was positively correlated with the number of PT1 expanded TCRs, with significance at thresholds 8, 16 and 32 but not at 4.

The rearranged chain carries TRBV10-1 and TRBJ1-1; the D region possibly corresponds to TRBD1 (6 bases align). The specimen was whole blood, collected in connection with sensitization to the hapten diphenylcyclopropenone (DPC). The clonotype comes from a woman between 45 and 65 years old with alopecia areata. Some clones in this sample may be carry-over from other donors' samples. The CDR3 reads as follows: CASSEGGTLTEAFF. The nucleotide sequence reads TGCGCCAGCAGTGAGGGCGGGACACTGACTGAAGCTTTCTTT.